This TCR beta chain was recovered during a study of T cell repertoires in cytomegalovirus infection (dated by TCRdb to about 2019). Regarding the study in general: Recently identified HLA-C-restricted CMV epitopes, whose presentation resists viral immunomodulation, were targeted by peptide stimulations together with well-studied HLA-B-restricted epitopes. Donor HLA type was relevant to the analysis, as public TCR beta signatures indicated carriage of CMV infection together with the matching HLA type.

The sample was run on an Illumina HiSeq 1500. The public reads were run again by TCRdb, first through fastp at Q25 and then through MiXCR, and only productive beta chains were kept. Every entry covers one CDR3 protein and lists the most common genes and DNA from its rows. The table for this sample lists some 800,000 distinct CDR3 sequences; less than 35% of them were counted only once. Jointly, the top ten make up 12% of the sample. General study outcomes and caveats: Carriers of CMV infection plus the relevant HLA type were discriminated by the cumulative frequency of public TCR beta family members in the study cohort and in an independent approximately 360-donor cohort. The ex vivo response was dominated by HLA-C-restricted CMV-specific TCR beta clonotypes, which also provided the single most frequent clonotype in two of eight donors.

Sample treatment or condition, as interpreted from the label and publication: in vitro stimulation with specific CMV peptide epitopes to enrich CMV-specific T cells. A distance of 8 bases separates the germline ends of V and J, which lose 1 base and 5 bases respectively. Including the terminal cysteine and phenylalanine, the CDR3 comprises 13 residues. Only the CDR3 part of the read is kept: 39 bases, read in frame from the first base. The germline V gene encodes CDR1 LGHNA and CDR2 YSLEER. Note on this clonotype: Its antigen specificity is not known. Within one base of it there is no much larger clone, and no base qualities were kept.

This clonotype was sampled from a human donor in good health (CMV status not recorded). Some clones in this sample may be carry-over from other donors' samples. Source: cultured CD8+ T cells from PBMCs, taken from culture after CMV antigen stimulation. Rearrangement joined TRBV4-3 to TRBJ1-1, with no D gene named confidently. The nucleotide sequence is TGCGCCAGCAGCCAAGTTACTGGGACTGAAGCTTTCTTT. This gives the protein CASSQVTGTEAFF.